This T cell receptor beta chain was captured in a study of shared clonotypes between healthy human individuals. The V and J ends lost 3 bases and 0 bases respectively, with 10 bases between them. Germline CDR1 reads SNHLY; CDR2 reads FYNNEI. The length of the CDR3 is 15 residues. Generated by immunoSEQ multiplex PCR, the TCRdb table keeps only in-frame clones and is missing some. The table records fewer than 1.8 million clones, approximately 98.5% of them present only once. The sample comprised naive CD4+ T cells sorted from blood. Sample subset: CD45RA+ positively selected. This sequence was found in a man aged 25-40 years in good health. The chain has TRBV2 and TRBJ2-3; perhaps D is TRBD1 or TRBD2 (5 bases each). The CDR3 DNA reads as TGTGCCAGCAGTGACCCTGGGGGTAGCACAGATACGCAGTATTTT. Translation gives CASSDPGGSTDTQYF.